This T cell receptor beta chain was documented in a study of identical twins. TCRdb redid the calling of the 5' RACE reads with MiXCR, one entry per CDR3 protein. This table has about 100,000 distinct CDR3 sequences, under 6.5% appearing once. This clonotype was counted a few times. Its specificity is unknown. Healthy Caucasians supplied all donations. Regarding the study as a whole: Out-of-frame beta chain sequences displayed weaker excess sharing between twins. Conclusions were drawn cross-sectionally by statistical analysis, without following the same donors. Out-of-frame alpha sequences shared by twins showed excess low generation probability.

The CDR3 extends over 17 amino acids. With 6 bases clipped from V and 7 bases from J, the junction kept 9 bases outside the gene matches. Germline values: CDR1 SNHLY, CDR2 FYNNEI. The genes are TRBV2 and TRBJ2-4; TRBD2 agrees at 16 bases. The specimen sequenced was memory T cells sorted from blood. The source of this sequence is a woman in her forties or fifties in good health. The chain's CDR3 is CASRLPGLAGGGNIQYF. CDR3 nucleotides: TGTGCCAGCAGACTCCCGGGACTAGCGGGAGGGGGGAACATTCAGTACTTC.